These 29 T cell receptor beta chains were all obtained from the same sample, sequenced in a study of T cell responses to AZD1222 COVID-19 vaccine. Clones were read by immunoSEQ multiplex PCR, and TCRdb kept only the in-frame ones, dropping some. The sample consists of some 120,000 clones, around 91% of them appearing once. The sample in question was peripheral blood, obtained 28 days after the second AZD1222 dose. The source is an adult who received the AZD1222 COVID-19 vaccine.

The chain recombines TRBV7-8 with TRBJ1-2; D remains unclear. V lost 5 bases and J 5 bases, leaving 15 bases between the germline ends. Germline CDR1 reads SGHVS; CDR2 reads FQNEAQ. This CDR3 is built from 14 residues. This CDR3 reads CASSETQTGYGYTF. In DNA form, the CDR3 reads TGTGCCAGCAGCGAAACCCAAACTGGGTATGGCTACACCTTC. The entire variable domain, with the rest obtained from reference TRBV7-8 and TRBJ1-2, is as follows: GAGVSQSPRYKVAKRGQDVALRCDPISGHVSLFWYQQALGQGPEFLTYFQNEAQLDKSGLPSDRFFAERPEGSVSTLKIQRTQQEDSAVYLCASSETQTGYGYTFGSGTRLTVV.

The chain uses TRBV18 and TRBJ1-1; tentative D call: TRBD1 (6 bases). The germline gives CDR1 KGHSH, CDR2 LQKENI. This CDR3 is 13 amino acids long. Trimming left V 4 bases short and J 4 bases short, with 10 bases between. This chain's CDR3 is CASSLRGGTEAFF. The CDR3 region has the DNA TGTGCCAGCTCACTCAGGGGAGGCACTGAAGCTTTCTTT.

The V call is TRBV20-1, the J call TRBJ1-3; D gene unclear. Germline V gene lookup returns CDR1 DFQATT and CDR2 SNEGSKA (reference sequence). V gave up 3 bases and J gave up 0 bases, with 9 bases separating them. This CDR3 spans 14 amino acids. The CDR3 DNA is TGCAGTGCTAGTCCCCTGAGCTCTGGAAACACCATATATTTT. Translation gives CSASPLSSGNTIYF.

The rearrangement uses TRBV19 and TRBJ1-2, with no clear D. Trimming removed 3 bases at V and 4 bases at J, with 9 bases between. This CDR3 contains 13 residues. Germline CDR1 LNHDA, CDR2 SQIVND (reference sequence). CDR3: CASSMNGFYGYTF. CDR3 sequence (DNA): TGTGCCAGTAGTATGAATGGGTTCTATGGCTACACCTTC.

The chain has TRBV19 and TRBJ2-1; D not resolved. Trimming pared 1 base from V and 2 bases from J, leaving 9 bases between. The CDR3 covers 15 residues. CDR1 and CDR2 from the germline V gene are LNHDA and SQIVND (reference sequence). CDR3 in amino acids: CASSIVKYPYNEQFF. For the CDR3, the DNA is TGTGCCAGTAGTATAGTAAAGTACCCCTACAATGAGCAGTTCTTC.

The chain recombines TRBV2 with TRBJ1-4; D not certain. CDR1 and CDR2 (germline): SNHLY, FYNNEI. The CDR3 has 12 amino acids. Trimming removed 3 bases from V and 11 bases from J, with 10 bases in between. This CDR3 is CASSDYFPKLFF. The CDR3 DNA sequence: TGTGCCAGCAGTGATTATTTCCCGAAACTGTTTTTT.

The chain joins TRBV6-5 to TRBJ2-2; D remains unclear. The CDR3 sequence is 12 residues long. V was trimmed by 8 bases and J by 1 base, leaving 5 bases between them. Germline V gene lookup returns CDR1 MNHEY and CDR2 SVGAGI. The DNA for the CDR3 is TGTGCCAGCGGGTGGAACACCGGGGAGCTGTTTTTT. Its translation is CASGWNTGELFF.

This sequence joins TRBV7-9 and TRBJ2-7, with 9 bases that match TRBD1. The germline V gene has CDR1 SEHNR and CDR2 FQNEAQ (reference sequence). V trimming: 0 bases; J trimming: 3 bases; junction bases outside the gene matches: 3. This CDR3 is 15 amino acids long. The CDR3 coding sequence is TGTGCCAGCAGCTTAGCGGGACAGGGAGGCTACGAGCAGTACTTC. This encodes CASSLAGQGGYEQYF. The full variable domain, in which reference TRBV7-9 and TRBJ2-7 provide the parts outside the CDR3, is DTGVSQNPRHKITKRGQNVTFRCDPISEHNRLYWYRQTLGQGPEFLTYFQNEAQLEKSRLLSDRFSAERPKGSFSTLEIQRTEQGDSAMYLCASSLAGQGGYEQYFGPGTRLTVT.

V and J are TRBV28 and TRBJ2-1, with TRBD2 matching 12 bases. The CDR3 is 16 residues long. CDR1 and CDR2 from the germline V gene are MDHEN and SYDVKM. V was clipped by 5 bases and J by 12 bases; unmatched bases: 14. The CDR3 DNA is TGTGCCAGCAGTCCCCGACTAGCGGGAGAGCGGGCGGTGCAGTTCTTC. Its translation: CASSPRLAGERAVQFF.

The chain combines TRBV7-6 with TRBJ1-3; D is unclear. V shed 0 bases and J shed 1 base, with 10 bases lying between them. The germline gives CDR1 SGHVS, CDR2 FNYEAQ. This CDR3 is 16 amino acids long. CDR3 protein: CASSLARTDSGNTIYF. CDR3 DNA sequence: TGTGCCAGCAGCTTAGCCCGGACGGATTCTGGAAACACCATATATTTT.

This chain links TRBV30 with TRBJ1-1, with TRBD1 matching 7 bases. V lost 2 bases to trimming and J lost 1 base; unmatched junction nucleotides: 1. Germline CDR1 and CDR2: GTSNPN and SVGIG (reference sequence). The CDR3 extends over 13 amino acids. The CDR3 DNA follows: TGTGCCTGGAGTAGGGACAGGAACACTGAAGCTTTCTTT. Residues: CAWSRDRNTEAFF.

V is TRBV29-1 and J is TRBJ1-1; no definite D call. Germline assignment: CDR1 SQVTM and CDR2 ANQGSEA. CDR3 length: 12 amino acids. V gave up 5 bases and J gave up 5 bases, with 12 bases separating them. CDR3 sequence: CSVSLLWTEAFF. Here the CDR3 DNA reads TGCAGCGTTTCCCTTTTGTGGACTGAAGCTTTCTTT.

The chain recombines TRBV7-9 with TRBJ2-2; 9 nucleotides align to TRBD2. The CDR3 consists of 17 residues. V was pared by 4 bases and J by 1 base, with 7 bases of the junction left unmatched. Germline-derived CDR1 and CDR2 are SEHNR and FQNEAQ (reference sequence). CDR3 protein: CASSSRRSGGNTGELFF. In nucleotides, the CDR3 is TGTGCCAGCAGCTCCCGGCGTAGCGGGGGGAACACCGGGGAGCTGTTTTTT.

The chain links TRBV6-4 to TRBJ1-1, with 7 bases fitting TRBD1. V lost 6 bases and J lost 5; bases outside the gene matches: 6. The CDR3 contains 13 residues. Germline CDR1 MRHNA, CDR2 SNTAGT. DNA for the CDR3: TGTGCCAGCAGGAGGACAGGCGAAACTGAAGCTTTCTTT. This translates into CASRRTGETEAFF.

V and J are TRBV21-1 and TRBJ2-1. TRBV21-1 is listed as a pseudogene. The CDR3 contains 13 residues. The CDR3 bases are TGTGCCAGCAGCCCGGAAAGATGTTATGAGCAGTTCTTC. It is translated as CASSPERCYEQFF.

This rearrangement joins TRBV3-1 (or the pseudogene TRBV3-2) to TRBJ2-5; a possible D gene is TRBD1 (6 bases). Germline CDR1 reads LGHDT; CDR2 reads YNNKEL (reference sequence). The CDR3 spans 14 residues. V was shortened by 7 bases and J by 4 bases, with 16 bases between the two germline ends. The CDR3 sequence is CASNTKQGRETQYF. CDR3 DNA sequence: TGTGCCAGCAACACAAAACAGGGCCGAGAGACCCAGTACTTC.

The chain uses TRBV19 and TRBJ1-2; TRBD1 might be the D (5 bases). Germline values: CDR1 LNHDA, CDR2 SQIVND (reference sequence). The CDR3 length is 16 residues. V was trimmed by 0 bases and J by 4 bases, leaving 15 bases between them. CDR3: CASSIEVGTIAYGYTF. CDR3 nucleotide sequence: TGTGCCAGTAGTATAGAGGTTGGGACGATCGCCTATGGCTACACCTTC.

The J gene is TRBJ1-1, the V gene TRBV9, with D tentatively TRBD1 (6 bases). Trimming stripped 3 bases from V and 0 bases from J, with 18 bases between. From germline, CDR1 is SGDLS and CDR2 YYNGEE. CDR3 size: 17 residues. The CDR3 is CASSARGDIAMNTEAFF. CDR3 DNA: TGTGCCAGCAGCGCCCGAGGGGACATTGCTATGAACACTGAAGCTTTCTTT. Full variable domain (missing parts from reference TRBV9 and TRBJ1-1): DSGVTQTPKHLITATGQRVTLRCSPRSGDLSVYWYQQSLDQGLQFLIQYYNGEERAKGNILERFSAQQFPDLHSELNLSSLELGDSALYFCASSARGDIAMNTEAFFGQGTRLTVV.

The DNA for the CDR3 is TGTGCCAGCAGCTGGGAGGGGGCGGCCGGCTACACCTTC. Translating it yields CASSWEGAAGYTF. V is TRBV5-6 and J is TRBJ1-2, with 7 bases aligning to TRBD1. With 3 bases clipped from V and 8 bases from J, the junction kept 7 bases outside the gene matches. CDR1 is SGHDT, CDR2 YYEEEE, per germline. This CDR3 has 13 residues.

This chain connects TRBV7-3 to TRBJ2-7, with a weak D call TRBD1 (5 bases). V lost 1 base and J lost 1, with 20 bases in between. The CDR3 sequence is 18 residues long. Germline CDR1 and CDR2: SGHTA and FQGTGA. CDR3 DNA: TGTGCCAGCAGCTTAATAGGGGCTAGTGGGCCTCGGTCCTACGAGCAGTACTTC. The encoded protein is CASSLIGASGPRSYEQYF.

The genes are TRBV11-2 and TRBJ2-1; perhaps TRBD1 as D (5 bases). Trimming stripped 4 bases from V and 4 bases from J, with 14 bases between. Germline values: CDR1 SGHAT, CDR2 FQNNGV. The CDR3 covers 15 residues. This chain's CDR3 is CASSSGSIGYNEQFF. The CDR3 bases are TGTGCCAGCAGCTCAGGGTCGATTGGATACAATGAGCAGTTCTTC.

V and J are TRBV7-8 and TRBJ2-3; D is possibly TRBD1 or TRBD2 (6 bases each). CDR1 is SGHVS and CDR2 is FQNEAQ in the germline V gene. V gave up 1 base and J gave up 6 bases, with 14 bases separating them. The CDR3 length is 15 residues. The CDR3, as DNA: TGTGCCAGCAGCTTAGTCCCGGGGGCCATGGATACGCAGTATTTT. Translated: CASSLVPGAMDTQYF. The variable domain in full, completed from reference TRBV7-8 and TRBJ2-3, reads GAGVSQSPRYKVAKRGQDVALRCDPISGHVSLFWYQQALGQGPEFLTYFQNEAQLDKSGLPSDRFFAERPEGSVSTLKIQRTQQEDSAVYLCASSLVPGAMDTQYFGPGTRLTVL.

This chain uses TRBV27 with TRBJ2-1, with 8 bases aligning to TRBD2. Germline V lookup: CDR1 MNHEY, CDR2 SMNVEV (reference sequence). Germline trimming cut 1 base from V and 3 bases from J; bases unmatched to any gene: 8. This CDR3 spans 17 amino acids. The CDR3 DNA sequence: TGTGCCAGCAGTTTATATTCCAAGCTAGCGGGCTACAATGAGCAGTTCTTC. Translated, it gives CASSLYSKLAGYNEQFF.

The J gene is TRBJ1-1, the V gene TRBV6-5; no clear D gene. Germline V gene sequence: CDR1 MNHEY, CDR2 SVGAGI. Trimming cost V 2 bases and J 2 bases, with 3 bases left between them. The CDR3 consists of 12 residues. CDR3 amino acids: CASSYENTEAFF. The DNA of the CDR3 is TGTGCCAGCAGTTACGAAAACACTGAAGCTTTCTTT.

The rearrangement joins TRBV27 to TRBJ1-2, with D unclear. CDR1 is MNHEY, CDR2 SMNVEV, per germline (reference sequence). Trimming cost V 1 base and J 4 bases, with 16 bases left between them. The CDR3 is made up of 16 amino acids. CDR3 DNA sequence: TGTGCCAGCAGTTTATATTCTCGGGGTGGCCTCTATGGCTACACCTTC. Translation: CASSLYSRGGLYGYTF.

In nucleotides, the CDR3 is TGTGCCACCAGCAGAGCCGATCTTGGGAGGGCGCAGTTCTTC. This translates into CATSRADLGRAQFF. The rearrangement uses TRBV15 and TRBJ2-1, with 7 bases identical to TRBD2. V shed 1 base, J shed 12 bases, and the junction held 9 bases outside the gene matches. CDR3 length: 14 residues. Germline lookup yields CDR1 LNHNV and CDR2 YYDKDF (reference sequence).

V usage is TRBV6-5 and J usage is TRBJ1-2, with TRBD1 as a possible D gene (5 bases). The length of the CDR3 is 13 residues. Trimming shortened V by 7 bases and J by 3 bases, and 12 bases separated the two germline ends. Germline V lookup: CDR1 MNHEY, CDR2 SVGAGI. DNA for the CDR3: TGTGCCAGCACGGAGCGGGGCCACTATGGCTACACCTTC. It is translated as CASTERGHYGYTF.

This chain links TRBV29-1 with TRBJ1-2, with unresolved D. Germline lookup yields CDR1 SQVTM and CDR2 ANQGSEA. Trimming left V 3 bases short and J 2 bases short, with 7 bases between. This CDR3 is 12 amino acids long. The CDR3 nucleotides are TGCAGCGTTGATCAAGGGAACTATGGCTACACCTTC. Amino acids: CSVDQGNYGYTF.

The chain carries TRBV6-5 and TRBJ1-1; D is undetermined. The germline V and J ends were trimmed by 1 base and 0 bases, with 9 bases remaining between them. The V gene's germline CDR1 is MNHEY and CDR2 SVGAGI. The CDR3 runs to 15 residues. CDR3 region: CASSYYPTLNTEAFF. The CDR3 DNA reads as TGTGCCAGCAGTTACTACCCAACCTTGAACACTGAAGCTTTCTTT.